This TCR beta chain was recovered during a study of regulatory dendritic cells for organ transplantation. Details on this clone: The antigen is unknown.

The study's findings and limits: Regulatory dendritic cells appeared to expand memory CD8+ clones less than mature ones. Between individuals, the alloreactive memory CD8+ T cell pool differed considerably.

Clones were read by immunoSEQ multiplex PCR, and TCRdb kept only the in-frame ones, dropping some. The top ten clones hold 2.2% of a sample with 25,000 to 30,000 clones, 60% to 80% of them seen once. The clonotype was recovered from a human donor in good health. Material for sequencing was memory CD4+ T cells from blood. Subset described: CD45RO+ memory T cells.

CDR3 bases: TGCAGCGTTGTCGCGGGAGCGGGCGAGACCCAGTACTTC. The encoded protein is CSVVAGAGETQYF. The chain uses TRBV29-1 and TRBJ2-5; 7 nucleotides align to TRBD2. The CDR3 runs to 13 residues. Germline values: CDR1 SQVTM, CDR2 ANQGSEA. Trimming removed 4 bases from V and 5 bases from J; junction bases left unmatched: 7.